Here is one T cell receptor (beta chain) with its context. Its antigen remains unidentified. This sample was included in a study of beta chain features in type 1 diabetes. V was trimmed by 6 bases and J by 3 bases, leaving 5 bases between them. There are 11 residues in the CDR3. Germline assignment: CDR1 SGHDN and CDR2 FVKESK. Expressed TCRB transcripts were sequenced after all isolated RNA was converted to cDNA. Here immunoSEQ multiplex PCR was the method, and the copy in TCRdb shows in-frame clones only, minus some. The repertoire holds around 150,000 clones, with around 8.6% as singletons. Study results and caveats: When Type 1 diabetes patients were examined, their TCRB CDR3s proved moderately but significantly shorter in all four CD4+ subsets.

What was sequenced was central memory CD4+ T cells from blood. The J gene is TRBJ1-1, the V gene TRBV14; D unclear. The receptor's source is a woman under 30 with type 1 diabetes. CDR3 residues: CASRQYTEAFF. CDR3 bases: TGTGCCAGCAGGCAGTACACTGAAGCTTTCTTT. Complete variable domain (other parts from reference TRBV14 and TRBJ1-1): EAGVTQFPSHSVIEKGQTVTLRCDPISGHDNLYWYRRVMGKEIKFLLHFVKESKQDESGMPNNRFLAERTGGTYSTLKVQPAELEDSGVYFCASRQYTEAFFGQGTRLTVV.